Sequencing of this TCR beta chain was carried out in a study of tumor and adjacent non-tumor tissue in lung cancer. Across the study: Patients were aged roughly 31 to 76, 9 to 10 men and about 5 women, stage I to III.

The CDR3 covers 15 residues. Germline CDR1 and CDR2: PRHDT and FYEKMQ (reference sequence). Three rounds of nested PCR, following a modified ARM-PCR protocol, produced the TCRbeta library. TCRdb reanalysed the multiplex PCR reads using MiXCR and keeps one entry per CDR3 protein. The sample contains over 110,000 distinct CDR3 sequences, about 71% of which appear only once. General observations from the study: Significantly higher TCR diversity was found in tumor than normal lung. Tumor TCR diversity, when higher, was linked to shorter survival.

Concerning this clonotype: The antigen remains undetermined. One junction end disagrees with the germline gene, perhaps due to a read error.

This sample's RNA came from whole unsorted tissue. Donors were chemotherapy-naive, newly diagnosed lung cancer surgical patients in China, August–late 2014. This clonotype was obtained from a man in his sixties with small cell lung cancer. The sample taken for sequencing was lung tumor tissue. V usage is TRBV13 and J usage is TRBJ2-1, with D hard to call. CDR3 DNA: TGTGCCAGCAACTTAGTAGGGCAGGCTAATAATGAGCAGTTCTTC. Encoded protein: CASNLVGQANNEQFF. The variable domain in full, with the rest retrieved from reference TRBV13 and TRBJ2-1, is AAGVIQSPRHLIKEKRETATLKCYPIPRHDTVYWYQQGPGQDPQFLISFYEKMQSDKGSIPDRFSAQQFSDYHSELNMSSLELGDSALYFCASNLVGQANNEQFFGPGTRLTVL.